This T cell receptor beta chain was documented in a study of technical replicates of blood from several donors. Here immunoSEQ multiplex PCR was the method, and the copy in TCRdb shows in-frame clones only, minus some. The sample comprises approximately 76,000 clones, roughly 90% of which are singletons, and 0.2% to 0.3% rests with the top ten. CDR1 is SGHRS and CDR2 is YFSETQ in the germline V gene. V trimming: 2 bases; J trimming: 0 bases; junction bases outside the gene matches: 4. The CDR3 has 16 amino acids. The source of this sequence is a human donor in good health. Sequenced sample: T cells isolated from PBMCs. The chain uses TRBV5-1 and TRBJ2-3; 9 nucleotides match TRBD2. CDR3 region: CASSLWRGGSTDTQYF. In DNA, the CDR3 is TGCGCCAGCAGCTTATGGCGGGGGGGAAGCACAGATACGCAGTATTTT.